This T cell receptor (beta chain) was found in a study of blood T cell repertoires in COVID-19. The assay was immunoSEQ multiplex PCR, and TCRdb's table has in-frame clones only and misses some. This repertoire shows over 90,000 clones, over 70% found once; its top ten account for around a quarter. The CDR3 is 13 amino acids. Per the germline V gene, CDR1 is DFQATT and CDR2 is SNEGSKA (reference sequence). V was pared by 3 bases and J by 2 bases, with 8 bases between. The sequencing sample was made of peripheral blood. This sequence originates from a man older than 75 with active or convalescent COVID-19. This chain connects TRBV20-1 to TRBJ1-3; possibly TRBD1 for D (5 bases). The CDR3 nucleotides read TGCAGTGCTAGTTCGGGGGCTGGAAACACCATATATTTT. Encoded protein: CSASSGAGNTIYF.